The 21 T cell receptor beta chains below come from one sample, sequenced in a study of CD8 T cells in ankylosing spondylitis. TCRdb re-derived calls from the 5' RACE reads in MiXCR, one entry per CDR3 protein. Here the sample spans under 200,000 distinct CDR3 sequences, around 8.9% being singletons. The sample consisted of blood, either unsorted or a sorted T cell fraction (not recorded which). The receptors come from a female donor with ankylosing spondylitis or in good health (not recorded which).

This clonotype was counted between two and nine times. This rearrangement joins TRBV30 to TRBJ2-4; 8 nucleotides line up with TRBD1. CDR3 size: 15 residues. Germline CDR1 and CDR2: GTSNPN and SVGIG (reference sequence). J gave up 4 bases and V 4 bases, and 9 bases lay outside the gene matches. The CDR3, as DNA: TGTGCCTGGACCCCCGGGACAGGCCCAAAAAACATTCAGTACTTC. It encodes CAWTPGTGPKNIQYF.

The CDR3 DNA sequence: TGTGCCATCAGAGCGAAGGGAGGCGATGGCTACACCTTC. As protein: CAIRAKGGDGYTF. The gene calls are TRBV10-3 and TRBJ1-2, with D unclear. The CDR3 is 13 residues long. V lost 6 bases, J lost 6 bases, and 14 bases lay in between. CDR1 and CDR2 from the germline V gene are ENHRY and SYGVKD.

This clonotype was observed at least ten times. This sequence joins TRBV3-1 and TRBJ2-1; 13 bases align to TRBD2. Germline V gene data show CDR1 as LGHDT and CDR2 as YNNKEL (reference sequence). This CDR3 region has 16 residues. V lost 3 bases to trimming and J lost 9 bases; unmatched junction nucleotides: 8. The CDR3 nucleotides read TGTGCCAGCAGCCACTTACTAGCGGGAGGGCCGTTTGAGCAGTTCTTC. Translated, it gives CASSHLLAGGPFEQFF.

V gene TRBV30 combines with J gene TRBJ2-1; TRBD1 matches at 10 bases. CDR3 length equals 13 residues. J lost 6 bases, V lost 3 bases, and 2 bases had no gene match. Germline lookup yields CDR1 GTSNPN and CDR2 SVGIG (reference sequence). This CDR3 is CAWRGTGVNEQFF. The DNA for the CDR3 is TGTGCCTGGAGAGGGACAGGGGTCAATGAGCAGTTCTTC.

The CDR3 is CASSQEFNYEQYF. The CDR3 DNA follows: TGCGCCAGCAGCCAAGAGTTTAACTACGAGCAGTACTTC. V is TRBV4-3 and J is TRBJ2-7; D ambiguous. The germline gives CDR1 LGHNA, CDR2 YSLEER. The V and J ends lost 0 bases and 3 bases respectively, with 6 bases between them. The CDR3 has 13 residues.

This clonotype was observed a handful of times. The V gene is TRBV12-3 or TRBV12-4, the J gene TRBJ2-1, with D tentatively TRBD1 (6 bases). This CDR3 is 13 amino acids long. Trimming took off 8 bases at V and 0 bases at J, with 8 bases between the two ends. This CDR3 is CASGGVSYNEQFF. The CDR3 region has the DNA TGTGCCAGCGGGGGCGTCTCCTACAATGAGCAGTTCTTC.

CDR3 region: CASSRRLAGGPVSYNEQFF. CDR3 nucleotides: TGCGCCAGCAGCCGCCGACTAGCGGGAGGGCCGGTTTCCTACAATGAGCAGTTCTTC. This chain joins TRBV4-3 and TRBJ2-1; TRBD2 aligns across 14 bases. Germline-derived CDR1 and CDR2 are LGHNA and YSLEER. The trim removed 4 bases at V and 1 base at J, leaving 9 bases unmatched. The CDR3 has 19 amino acids.

This chain connects TRBV11-1 to TRBJ2-1; 11 bases are shared with TRBD2. Germline CDR1 SGHAT, CDR2 FQDESV (reference sequence). V shed 3 bases, J shed 3 bases, and the junction held 10 bases outside the gene matches. There are 18 residues in the CDR3. CDR3 sequence (DNA): TGTGCCAGCAGCTTCCTGAAGGGGACTAGCGGAGTCTACAATGAGCAGTTCTTC. This encodes CASSFLKGTSGVYNEQFF.

This clonotype was counted a few times. This chain links TRBV20-1 with TRBJ2-7, with 8 bases lining up with TRBD2. The germline CDR1 and CDR2 sequences are DFQATT and SNEGSKA (reference sequence). This CDR3 spans 15 amino acids. The ends lost 3 bases at V and 1 base at J; junction bases unmatched: 8. The CDR3 loop is CSASPLTSGSYEQYF. The CDR3 bases are TGCAGTGCTAGTCCACTAACTAGCGGATCCTACGAGCAGTACTTC.

The CDR3 DNA sequence: TGTGCCAGCAGAGGGGGACTAGTAGCCAAAAACATTCAGTACTTC. Its translation is CASRGGLVAKNIQYF. The gene calls are TRBV2 and TRBJ2-4, with 8 bases identical to TRBD2. This CDR3 spans 15 amino acids. Germline V gene lookup returns CDR1 SNHLY and CDR2 FYNNEI. The V and J ends lost 6 bases and 0 bases, in that order; junction bases with no gene match: 4.

This clonotype was seen repeatedly, ten times or more. CDR3 coding DNA: TGTGCCAGCAAGGAGACAACCACCGGGGAGCTGTTTTTT. Its translation: CASKETTTGELFF. The gene calls are TRBV2 and TRBJ2-2; D remains ambiguous. Germline V gene sequence: CDR1 SNHLY, CDR2 FYNNEI. This CDR3 comprises 13 residues. The germline V and J ends were trimmed by 7 bases and 4 bases, with 10 bases remaining between them. Looking up the rest from reference TRBV2 and TRBJ2-2 gives the full variable domain: EPEVTQTPSHQVTQMGQEVILRCVPISNHLYFYWYRQILGQKVEFLVSFYNNEISEKSEIFDDQFSVERPDGSNFTLKIRSTKLEDSAMYFCASKETTTGELFFGEGSRLTVL.

V and J are TRBV7-3 and TRBJ2-1, with D perhaps matching TRBD2 (6 bases). The V gene's germline CDR1 is SGHTA and CDR2 FQGTGA. V gave up 3 bases and J gave up 9 bases, with 12 bases separating them. The CDR3 totals 13 residues. The CDR3 nucleotides are TGTGCCAGCAGCTTGGGACTGACGAGTGAGCAGTTCTTC. It is translated as CASSLGLTSEQFF. The whole variable domain, filled in from reference TRBV7-3 and TRBJ2-1, reads GAGVSQTPSNKVTEKGKYVELRCDPISGHTALYWYRQSLGQGPEFLIYFQGTGAADDSGLPNDRFFAVRPEGSVSTLKIQRTERGDSAVYLCASSLGLTSEQFFGPGTRLTVL.

The genes are TRBV4-1 and TRBJ2-7; 10 bases line up with TRBD1. CDR3 length equals 15 residues. The V gene's germline CDR1 is MGHRA and CDR2 YSYEKL. V lost 5 bases to trimming and J lost 2 bases; unmatched junction nucleotides: 6. The CDR3, as DNA: TGCGCCAGCAGCGGCCCGGGACAGGGGACCTACGAGCAGTACTTC. It yields the protein CASSGPGQGTYEQYF.

CDR3 loop: CAIAGSTGELFF. CDR3 DNA: TGTGCCATCGCAGGGAGCACCGGGGAGCTGTTTTTT. The chain combines TRBV19 with TRBJ2-2, with D perhaps being TRBD1 or TRBD2 (5 bases each). The germline V gene encodes CDR1 LNHDA and CDR2 SQIVND (reference sequence). V was clipped by 10 bases and J by 4 bases, with 10 bases between them. The CDR3 length is 12 residues.

This clonotype has more than one count but fewer than ten. The chain has TRBV4-3 and TRBJ1-3; maybe TRBD1 (5 bases). This CDR3 region has 14 residues. Germline V gene lookup returns CDR1 LGHNA and CDR2 YSLEER. V was cut by 4 bases and J by 3 bases, with 10 bases left in between. Here the CDR3 reads CASSPGLLGNTIYF. The DNA of the CDR3 is TGCGCCAGCAGCCCGGGGCTTCTTGGAAACACCATATATTTT.

The chain combines TRBV7-9 with TRBJ2-3; D might be TRBD2 (6 bases). The CDR3 spans 17 residues. Between the trimmed V and J ends, which lost 2 bases and 0 bases, there was a span of 15 bases. Germline CDR1 and CDR2: SEHNR and FQNEAQ (reference sequence). CDR3 coding DNA: TGTGCCAGCAGCTTACTGGCCGGCGGGACTAGCACAGATACGCAGTATTTT. Translation: CASSLLAGGTSTDTQYF. Together with reference TRBV7-9 and TRBJ2-3, the CDR3 gives the full variable domain: DTGVSQNPRHKITKRGQNVTFRCDPISEHNRLYWYRQTLGQGPEFLTYFQNEAQLEKSRLLSDRFSAERPKGSFSTLEIQRTEQGDSAMYLCASSLLAGGTSTDTQYFGPGTRLTVL.

This clonotype came up many times. The chain combines TRBV6-1 with TRBJ1-3; D ambiguous. Trimming shortened V by 6 bases and J by 4 bases, and 10 bases separated the two germline ends. CDR1 MNHNS and CDR2 SASEGT come from the germline V gene. CDR3 length: 13 amino acids. CDR3 residues: CASRSQSGNTIYF. The DNA of the CDR3 is TGTGCCAGCAGATCACAGTCGGGAAACACCATATATTTT.

This clonotype was detected a few times. CDR3 sequence: CASSFEGGSYEQYF. CDR3 nucleotides: TGTGCCAGCAGCTTTGAGGGTGGCTCCTACGAGCAGTACTTC. This chain links TRBV7-9 with TRBJ2-7; the D gene is possibly TRBD2 (5 bases). CDR3 length: 14 amino acids. Trimming took off 3 bases at V and 0 bases at J, with 9 bases between the two ends. Germline V lookup: CDR1 SEHNR, CDR2 FQNEAQ (reference sequence).

J is TRBJ2-7 and V is TRBV13; TRBD1 might be the D (6 bases). The CDR3 runs to 16 residues. The germline CDR1 and CDR2 sequences are PRHDT and FYEKMQ (reference sequence). Deletions cut 1 base from V and 3 bases from J, with 16 bases between. DNA of the CDR3: TGTGCCAGCAGCTTAGAGGGGGAGCGGACCCGCTACGAGCAGTACTTC. Its protein is CASSLEGERTRYEQYF.

The V call is TRBV20-1, the J call TRBJ2-6; D remains ambiguous. The CDR3 runs to 15 residues. Trimming pared 0 bases from V and 0 bases from J, leaving 6 bases between. Germline CDR1 DFQATT, CDR2 SNEGSKA (reference sequence). Here the CDR3 reads CSARDDVSGANVLTF. CDR3 DNA sequence: TGCAGTGCTAGAGATGACGTCTCTGGGGCCAACGTCCTGACTTTC.

V gene TRBV20-1 combines with J gene TRBJ2-1; tentatively, D is TRBD1 or TRBD2 (6 bases each). CDR1 DFQATT and CDR2 SNEGSKA come from the germline V gene (reference sequence). Between the trimmed V and J ends, which lost 3 bases and 8 bases, there was a span of 23 bases. The length of the CDR3 is 16 residues. The CDR3 protein is CSARVYRANRGDEQFF. In DNA, the CDR3 is TGCAGTGCTAGGGTCTACCGGGCCAATAGGGGGGATGAGCAGTTCTTC.